This T cell receptor (beta chain) derives from a study of early T cells in non-severe SARS-CoV-2 infection. This clonotype was detected many times. TCRdb itself ran the 5' RACE reads through MiXCR, one entry per CDR3 protein. This table holds 32,000 or so distinct CDR3 sequences, roughly 6% found once. Trimming took off 0 bases at V and 0 bases at J, with 11 bases between the two ends. The CDR3 covers 16 residues. Germline loops: CDR1 SGHNT, CDR2 YYREEE (reference sequence). The chain uses TRBV5-4 and TRBJ2-3; D gene uncertain. The receptor's source is an adult who was a healthcare worker with PCR-confirmed SARS-CoV-2 infection or an uninfected control (not recorded which). Sequencing was carried out using whole blood. The CDR3 is CASSLVTGLSTDTQYF. The CDR3 DNA is TGTGCCAGCAGCTTGGTAACGGGTCTAAGCACAGATACGCAGTATTTT.